This T cell receptor beta chain was captured in a study of T cell responses to AZD1222 COVID-19 vaccine (dated by TCRdb to the early 2020s). Regarding the research as a whole: AZD1222 recipients given second doses at about 4 weeks or at about 12 weeks were pooled, since spike-specific TCR depth and breadth were not found to differ between the two schedules. TCR sequencing covered 230 to 250 trial participants: 200 to 220 given two doses of AZD1222 and about 26 given two doses of MenACWY control vaccine. Enrollment into the trials was organized by age into subgroups of 18-55, 56-69 and 70-plus years, and those subgroups contained approximately 160, 26 and 62 TCR-sequenced participants, respectively.

The CDR3 regions of human TCRbeta chains were subjected to immunosequencing. Concerning the study's data processing: TCRs in the repertoires were matched against a reference library of SARS-CoV-2-specific TCRs that had been generated with the MIRA antigen-specificity platform. Breadth was defined as the fraction of unique TCRs that were SARS-CoV-2-associated. Depth was defined as the fraction of total T cells that were SARS-CoV-2-associated. Using the MIRA data, every spike-specific TCR was mapped to the spike region that the TCR reacted to and assigned to either a CD4 or a CD8 class. Log10-transformed breadth and depth values were compared by one-way ANOVA with Sidak's multiple comparisons tests. Held by TCRdb, this immuneACCESS table contains in-frame sequences only and omits some clones. Under half of the omission traces to an unresolved V gene where checked; the cause of the rest is unknown. V, J and clone size are taken as reported in that table, and D and trimming were inferred from the DNA itself. This sample is represented by under 200,000 clones; roughly 88% of them were singletons. The ten largest clones represent 0.99% of the sample.

Worth noting for this clone: Its target antigen remains unknown. No base quality values were provided; no much bigger clone lies one nucleotide off.

This specimen's time point label, per the study, means: baseline before first vaccination. Vaccinee samples were obtained from the UK trials COV001 and COV002, which included a single-blind randomized controlled phase 2/3 trial of AZD1222 (ChAdOx1 nCoV-19) in healthy adults. For TCRbeta chain sequencing, PBMC samples from trial participants were taken at day 0 and at day 28 after the second dose. CDR1 SQVTM and CDR2 ANQGSEA were looked up in the germline V gene. V loses 5 bases at its end and J loses 4 bases; junction bases beyond the gene matches: 7. The CDR3 spans 15 residues, from the cysteine through the phenylalanine. Of the read, only the CDR3 DNA is kept; its 45 bases are in frame from base 1. Results the study describes overall, beyond this receptor: No day 14 peak-response samples were available, so repertoires were characterized only after the peak T cell response. Conclusions about previously exposed vaccinees were limited because only six AZD1222 recipients were SARS-CoV-2 seropositive at baseline. A significant rise in spike-specific TCR breadth and depth was observed after two AZD1222 doses relative to day 0 and relative to MenACWY recipients. The vaccine-associated CD4 TCRs covered the entire spike protein, and the dominant responses fell in regions 160-218 and 743-854. In the small 56-69-year group, the increase in depth fell short of significance, most likely because of low power. Participants were mostly white British and included more females than males, and it was suggested by the authors that clonal diversity may have been underestimated. Nearly half of unique spike-specific TCRs reportedly recognized epitopes outside regions mutated in the B.1.351 and B.1.1.7 variants.

This sequence uses TRBV29-1 and TRBJ1-6; the junction holds 8 bases that match TRBD1. The receptor's source is an adult in good health. The starting material was peripheral blood, obtained on day 0 of AZD1222 vaccination. The nucleotide sequence reads TGCAGCGTTCCGACAGGGGCCATTTATAATTCACCCCTCCACTTT. This sequence encodes CSVPTGAIYNSPLHF.